One and the same sample provided the 14 T cell receptor beta chains below, sequenced in a study of beta chain features in type 1 diabetes. All of the isolated RNA was reverse transcribed, so expressed TCRB transcripts were sequenced. Profiling relied on immunoSEQ multiplex PCR, and the TCRdb table lists in-frame clones only, not all of them. The repertoire holds approximately 38,000 clones, with around 45% as singletons. Sequencing used central memory CD4+ T cells from blood. The receptors derive from a woman aged 18-30 years in good health.

The J gene is TRBJ2-1, the V gene TRBV11-2; 8 bases agree with TRBD2. The CDR3 is 15 amino acids. The germline gives CDR1 SGHAT, CDR2 FQNNGV. V lost 3 bases to trimming and J lost 9 bases; unmatched junction nucleotides: 10. The CDR3 loop reads CASSFGSGSRGEQFF. As DNA, the CDR3 is TGTGCCAGCAGCTTCGGGAGCGGGAGCCGCGGTGAGCAGTTCTTC.

The chain joins TRBV7-9 to TRBJ1-1; D ambiguous. The V gene's germline CDR1 is SEHNR and CDR2 FQNEAQ (reference sequence). With 5 bases removed from V and 12 bases from J, the gap between germline ends came to 13 bases. The CDR3 runs to 11 residues. CDR3 in amino acids: CASSPQVYTFF. CDR3 DNA: TGTGCCAGCAGCCCCCAGGTGTATACTTTCTTT. Drawing the rest from reference TRBV7-9 and TRBJ1-1, the complete variable domain is DTGVSQNPRHKITKRGQNVTFRCDPISEHNRLYWYRQTLGQGPEFLTYFQNEAQLEKSRLLSDRFSAERPKGSFSTLEIQRTEQGDSAMYLCASSPQVYTFFGQGTRLTVV.

This clone was counted between two and nine times. This rearrangement joins TRBV2 to TRBJ2-1, with 11 positions matching TRBD2. Looked up from germline, CDR1 is SNHLY and CDR2 is FYNNEI. This CDR3 is built from 15 residues. V lost 6 bases, J lost 6 bases, and 7 bases stayed unmatched. The DNA of the CDR3 is TGTGCCAGCAGGGCCGTAGCGGGGGGGAGCAATGAGCAGTTCTTC. This gives the protein CASRAVAGGSNEQFF.

This sequence joins TRBV6-1 and TRBJ1-1; D is perhaps TRBD1 (6 bases). The ends were cut back, 3 bases at V and 4 bases at J, with 9 bases in the middle. The CDR3 covers 13 residues. Germline V gene lookup returns CDR1 MNHNS and CDR2 SASEGT. The CDR3 sequence is CASSDSRGTEAFF. Written as DNA, the CDR3 is TGTGCCAGCAGTGACAGCAGGGGCACTGAAGCTTTCTTT.

The chain links TRBV19 to TRBJ1-1, with D possibly matching TRBD1 (5 bases). The length of the CDR3 is 16 residues. V lost 2 bases, J lost 1 base, and 14 bases lay in between. Germline values: CDR1 LNHDA, CDR2 SQIVND (reference sequence). The CDR3 loop is CASSIIQGRGNTEAFF. Written as DNA, the CDR3 is TGTGCCAGTAGTATAATTCAGGGTAGGGGGAACACTGAAGCTTTCTTT.

J is TRBJ1-5 and V is TRBV21-1; the D call of TRBD1 is as the table states it, not checked on the DNA. TRBV21-1 is marked as a pseudogene. CDR3 length: 13 residues. Here the CDR3 DNA reads TGTGCCAGCAGCGTTGACAGCTATCAGCCCCAGCATTTT. Translating gives CASSVDSYQPQHF.

The rearrangement links TRBV6-1 to TRBJ1-5, with a possible D match to TRBD1 (5 bases). The germline V gene has CDR1 MNHNS and CDR2 SASEGT. CDR3 length: 15 amino acids. The V end lost 1 base, the J end lost 2 bases, and 9 bases lay between the germline ends. CDR3 nucleotide sequence: TGTGCCAGCAGTGAAGTAGGAGGGGGCAATCAGCCCCAGCATTTT. Its protein product is CASSEVGGGNQPQHF.

This clone appeared a few times. The chain employs TRBV18 and TRBJ1-5; 9 nucleotides line up with TRBD1. J was trimmed by 5 bases and V by 6 bases; bases with no gene match: 2. The CDR3 spans 13 residues. Looked up from germline, CDR1 is KGHSH and CDR2 is LQKENI. DNA of the CDR3: TGTGCCAGCTCGGGACAGGGTTATCAGCCCCAGCATTTT. This translates into CASSGQGYQPQHF.

The rearrangement uses TRBV5-4 and TRBJ2-1; D is perhaps TRBD2 (6 bases). Germline loops: CDR1 SGHNT, CDR2 YYREEE (reference sequence). V lost 6 bases and J lost 6, with 16 bases in between. The CDR3 contains 14 residues. The CDR3 sequence is CASKMGGTGNEQFF. In DNA, the CDR3 is TGTGCCAGCAAAATGGGAGGAACAGGCAATGAGCAGTTCTTC.

This clone has just a few counts. The V and J genes are TRBV7-9 and TRBJ2-7; TRBD2 matches 8 bases. The CDR3 is 15 amino acids. Germline lookup yields CDR1 SEHNR and CDR2 FQNEAQ (reference sequence). V dropped 5 bases and J dropped 0; count of bases not matched to a gene: 6. The CDR3 is CASSPSGGSSYEQYF. The CDR3 nucleotides read TGTGCCAGCAGCCCCAGCGGGGGAAGCTCCTACGAGCAGTACTTC.

The rearrangement uses TRBV6-1 and TRBJ1-1; weak D call: TRBD1 (5 bases). The CDR3 totals 13 residues. Trimming pared 8 bases from V and 4 bases from J, leaving 14 bases between. Germline CDR1 and CDR2: MNHNS and SASEGT. The CDR3 reads CASRTYQGTEAFF. For the CDR3, the DNA is TGTGCCAGCCGGACATATCAAGGCACTGAAGCTTTCTTT.

This clone appeared a few times. The chain links TRBV5-1 to TRBJ2-7, with D possibly TRBD1 on 8 matching bases. This CDR3 has 15 amino acids. Trimming pared 4 bases from V and 3 bases from J, leaving 17 bases between. The germline CDR1 and CDR2 sequences are SGHRS and YFSETQ. The CDR3 sequence: CASSNGQGGHYEQYF. The CDR3 coding sequence is TGCGCCAGCAGCAACGGACAGGGAGGGCACTACGAGCAGTACTTC.

The chain recombines TRBV27 with TRBJ2-1; 8 bases are a match to TRBD2. The CDR3 is made up of 16 amino acids. The ends lost 2 bases at V and 3 bases at J; junction bases unmatched: 6. Germline V gene lookup returns CDR1 MNHEY and CDR2 SMNVEV (reference sequence). CDR3 in DNA: TGTGCCAGCAGTTTAGAGACTAGCGTCAGCTACAATGAGCAGTTCTTC. This encodes CASSLETSVSYNEQFF.

This chain connects TRBV5-1 to TRBJ2-1; D possibly corresponds to TRBD1 (6 bases). The CDR3 contains 15 residues. V was clipped by 2 bases and J by 2 bases, with 11 bases between them. Germline CDR1 is SGHRS and CDR2 is YFSETQ. CDR3: CASSLQGEAYNEQFF. The CDR3 nucleotides are TGCGCCAGCAGCTTACAGGGAGAAGCCTACAATGAGCAGTTCTTC.